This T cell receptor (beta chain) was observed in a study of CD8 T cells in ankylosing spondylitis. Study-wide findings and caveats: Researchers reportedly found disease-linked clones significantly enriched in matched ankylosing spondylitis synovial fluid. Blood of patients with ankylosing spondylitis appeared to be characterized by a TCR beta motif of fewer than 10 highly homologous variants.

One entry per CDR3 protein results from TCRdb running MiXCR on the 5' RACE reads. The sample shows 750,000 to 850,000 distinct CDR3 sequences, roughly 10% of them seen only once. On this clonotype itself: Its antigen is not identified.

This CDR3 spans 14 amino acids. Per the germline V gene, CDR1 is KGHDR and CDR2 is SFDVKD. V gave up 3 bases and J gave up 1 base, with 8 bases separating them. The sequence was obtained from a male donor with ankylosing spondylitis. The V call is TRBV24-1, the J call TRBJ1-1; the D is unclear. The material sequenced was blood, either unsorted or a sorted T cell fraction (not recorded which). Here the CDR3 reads CATSDPRQNTEAFF. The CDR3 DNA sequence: TGTGCCACCAGTGATCCAAGACAGAACACTGAAGCTTTCTTT.